The 30 T cell receptor beta chains in this list originate from one sample, sequenced in a study of cytomegalovirus exposure and HLA in healthy donors. Both 60 Vbeta primers and 13 Jbeta primers went into the PCR. The assay was immunoSEQ multiplex PCR, and TCRdb's table has in-frame clones only and misses some. The repertoire holds approximately 120,000 clones, 78% seen once, with 3% to 4.5% in the top ten. Sequenced: PBMCs. The source of these receptors is a man in his forties or fifties in good health and CMV-seronegative.

The V gene is TRBV29-1, the J gene TRBJ1-1; D is perhaps TRBD1 (5 bases). With 5 bases removed from V and 2 bases from J, the gap between germline ends came to 15 bases. CDR3 length: 14 residues. The germline CDR1 and CDR2 sequences are SQVTM and ANQGSEA. CDR3 coding DNA: TGCAGCGTTAGGACGGGGGGGACCAACACTGAAGCTTTCTTT. Its protein is CSVRTGGTNTEAFF.

The chain employs TRBV27 and TRBJ2-2; 9 bases fit TRBD1. The CDR3 has 17 amino acids. Germline CDR1 reads MNHEY; CDR2 reads SMNVEV (reference sequence). J lost 1 base, V lost 5 bases, and 8 bases had no gene match. CDR3: CASSRLPGQGNTGELFF. CDR3 nucleotide sequence: TGTGCCAGCAGTAGACTACCGGGACAGGGGAACACCGGGGAGCTGTTTTTT.

The chain employs TRBV10-3 and TRBJ2-5; TRBD1 matches 7 bases. CDR3 size: 13 residues. Germline V CDR1 and CDR2: ENHRY, SYGVKD. Trimming at V came to 10 bases and at J to 2 bases, leaving 7 bases not matched to a gene. The CDR3 bases are TGTGCCAGCACAGGGGAAGATCAAGAGACCCAGTACTTC. It translates to CASTGEDQETQYF.

The V and J genes are TRBV19 and TRBJ1-2; 7 bases align to TRBD1. The V and J ends lost 4 bases and 1 base, in that order; junction bases with no gene match: 6. The CDR3 is 15 residues long. Germline assignment: CDR1 LNHDA and CDR2 SQIVND (reference sequence). CDR3 DNA: TGTGCCAGTAGTAATGCCGGGACAGTTAACTATGGCTACACCTTC. This translates into CASSNAGTVNYGYTF.

With regard to this clone: One junction end does not reproduce the germline sequence, and a read error may be involved. At the DNA level, this CDR3 is encoded by other sequences in the same sample as well. The V call is TRBV5-6, the J call TRBJ2-6, with D possibly being TRBD1 (5 bases). The CDR3 spans 16 residues. Germline CDR1 is SGHDT and CDR2 is YYEEEE. The CDR3 DNA reads TGTGCCAGCAGCTTTACAGCCGTCTCTGGGGCCAACGTCTTGACTTTC. Its protein product is CASSFTAVSGANVLTF.

The V gene is TRBV4-3, the J gene TRBJ1-4; TRBD1 matches 7 bases. Germline values: CDR1 LGHNA, CDR2 YSLEER. There are 15 residues in the CDR3. The V segment lost 1 base and the J segment 3 bases; nucleotides outside the gene matches: 2. The chain's CDR3 is CASSQVGQANEKLFF. The DNA for the CDR3 is TGCGCCAGCAGCCAAGTCGGACAGGCTAATGAAAAACTGTTTTTT.

The CDR3 spells CASSSRGDGQWTEAFF. In DNA form, the CDR3 reads TGTGCCAGCAGTTCCAGGGGGGACGGCCAATGGACTGAAGCTTTCTTT. The chain links TRBV6-5 to TRBJ1-1; 7 bases line up with TRBD1. The CDR3 totals 16 residues. Germline trimming cut 4 bases from V and 5 bases from J; bases unmatched to any gene: 13. Germline V gene data show CDR1 as MNHEY and CDR2 as SVGAGI.

The CDR3 reads CASSLIGVAGFSTDTQYF. CDR3 sequence (DNA): TGTGCCAGCAGCTTGATCGGCGTAGCGGGGTTTAGCACAGATACGCAGTATTTT. This chain joins TRBV11-2 and TRBJ2-3; 8 positions match TRBD2. V was pared by 3 bases and J by 0 bases, with 11 bases of the junction left unmatched. CDR3 length: 18 amino acids. Germline V lookup: CDR1 SGHAT, CDR2 FQNNGV.

The chain links TRBV4-1 to TRBJ2-7; 8 nucleotides agree with TRBD1. Germline V gene data show CDR1 as MGHRA and CDR2 as YSYEKL. The CDR3 loop spans 15 amino acids. Unmatched junction bases numbered 11, after V lost 3 bases and J lost 7 bases. The DNA for the CDR3 is TGCGCCAGCAGCCATCACGTGGACAGGGCATTTGAGCAGTACTTC. Translating gives CASSHHVDRAFEQYF.

A single count supports this clone. The V call is TRBV2, the J call TRBJ1-2, with 10 bases lining up with TRBD1. Germline values: CDR1 SNHLY, CDR2 FYNNEI. V shed 6 bases and J 0 bases; nucleotides not matched to a gene: 4. The CDR3 totals 15 residues. The CDR3 sequence is CASRDRGTSNYGYTF. The CDR3 DNA reads as TGTGCCAGCAGGGACAGGGGGACCTCTAACTATGGCTACACCTTC.

This sequence joins TRBV6-5 and TRBJ2-2; 8 bases agree with TRBD1. Germline lookup yields CDR1 MNHEY and CDR2 SVGAGI. Losses at the gene ends were 6 bases for V and 5 bases for J; bases not matched to a gene: 8. This CDR3 is built from 15 residues. CDR3 bases: TGTGCCAGCAGAGACGGACAGGGCGGTACCGGGGAGCTGTTTTTT. This codes for CASRDGQGGTGELFF.

This chain uses TRBV18 with TRBJ1-2; 12 nucleotides match TRBD1. The CDR3 runs to 15 residues. The germline gives CDR1 KGHSH, CDR2 LQKENI. V shed 4 bases and J 7 bases; nucleotides not matched to a gene: 7. For the CDR3, the DNA is TGTGCCAGCTCACTAGCCGGGACAGGGGGCAGTGGCTACACCTTC. Protein sequence: CASSLAGTGGSGYTF.

This chain links TRBV6-4 with TRBJ2-2; D possibly corresponds to TRBD1 (5 bases). The germline V gene has CDR1 MRHNA and CDR2 SNTAGT. V gave up 5 bases and J gave up 5 bases, with 12 bases separating them. The CDR3 totals 14 residues. CDR3 in DNA: TGTGCCAGCAGTCCTCAGGGTTGGACCGGGGAGCTGTTTTTT. Translation: CASSPQGWTGELFF.

The CDR3 region has the DNA TGTGCCAGCAGGTCCCGTCGCACTGAAGCTTTCTTT. This translates into CASRSRRTEAFF. The chain carries TRBV7-9 and TRBJ1-1, with no clear D. Germline CDR1 SEHNR, CDR2 FQNEAQ (reference sequence). The CDR3 is 12 residues long. Trimming removed 6 bases from V and 4 bases from J, with 9 bases in between. The full variable domain, its missing parts supplied by reference TRBV7-9 and TRBJ1-1, is DTGVSQNPRHKITKRGQNVTFRCDPISEHNRLYWYRQTLGQGPEFLTYFQNEAQLEKSRLLSDRFSAERPKGSFSTLEIQRTEQGDSAMYLCASRSRRTEAFFGQGTRLTVV.

This rearrangement joins TRBV7-6 to TRBJ2-3; tentatively, D is TRBD2 (5 bases). Trimming pared 1 base from V and 0 bases from J, leaving 11 bases between. The germline V gene has CDR1 SGHVS and CDR2 FNYEAQ. CDR3 length: 16 residues. CDR3 sequence (DNA): TGTGCCAGCAGCTTAGTGGGGAGCTCTAGCACAGATACGCAGTATTTT. It yields the protein CASSLVGSSSTDTQYF. Complete variable domain (other parts from reference TRBV7-6 and TRBJ2-3): GAGVSQSPRYKVTKRGQDVALRCDPISGHVSLYWYRQALGQGPEFLTYFNYEAQQDKSGLPNDRFSAERPEGSISTLTIQRTEQRDSAMYRCASSLVGSSSTDTQYFGPGTRLTVL.

The chain recombines TRBV6-6 with TRBJ1-1; TRBD1 might be the D (5 bases). The CDR3 runs to 13 residues. Germline V CDR1 and CDR2: MNHNY, SVGAGI (reference sequence). V was trimmed by 7 bases and J by 1 base, leaving 10 bases between them. CDR3 sequence reads: CASTDDRNTEAFF. For the CDR3, the DNA is TGTGCCAGCACCGACGACAGGAACACTGAAGCTTTCTTT.

V usage is TRBV5-8 and J usage is TRBJ1-6, with D perhaps TRBD1 (6 bases). The germline V gene encodes CDR1 SGHTS and CDR2 YDEGEE. This CDR3 contains 16 residues. The V end was cut by 4 bases, the J end by 3 bases, with 14 bases between. CDR3 sequence (DNA): TGTGCCAGCAGCCCCGCTGTGGGACACTATAATTCACCCCTCCACTTT. Amino acid sequence: CASSPAVGHYNSPLHF. Combining the CDR3 with reference TRBV5-8 and TRBJ1-6 gives the whole variable domain EAGVTQSPTHLIKTRGQQATLRCSPISGHTSVYWYQQALGLGLQFLLWYDEGEERNRGNFPPRFSGRQFPNYSSELNVNALELEDSALYLCASSPAVGHYNSPLHFGNGTRLTVT.

The V gene is TRBV5-1, the J gene TRBJ1-1; D is ambiguous. The V and J ends lost 3 bases and 8 bases respectively, with 14 bases between them. From germline, CDR1 is SGHRS and CDR2 YFSETQ. CDR3 length: 13 amino acids. CDR3 nucleotides: TGCGCCAGCAGCTCTCCACCCACGGGAGAAGCTTTCTTT. It is translated as CASSSPPTGEAFF.

The count of this clone is one. The chain employs TRBV28 and TRBJ2-5, with 9 positions matching TRBD1. This CDR3 comprises 16 residues. The V gene end was trimmed by 6 bases and the J gene end by 5 bases; junction bases not matched to a gene: 13. Per germline, CDR1 MDHEN and CDR2 SYDVKM. CDR3: CASSPNRGPREETQYF. CDR3 coding DNA: TGTGCCAGCAGCCCGAACAGGGGGCCTAGGGAGGAGACCCAGTACTTC.

The chain joins TRBV5-1 to TRBJ2-5; perhaps TRBD1 as D (6 bases). V shed 4 bases and J shed 2 bases, with 15 bases lying between them. Germline V gene sequence: CDR1 SGHRS, CDR2 YFSETQ. The CDR3 covers 15 residues. The CDR3 is CASSLSTGQQETQYF. CDR3 DNA sequence: TGCGCCAGCAGCCTCAGTACAGGGCAACAAGAGACCCAGTACTTC.

The CDR3 loop reads CASSQTSGSYEQYF. DNA of the CDR3: TGCGCCAGCAGCCAAACTAGCGGCTCGTACGAGCAGTACTTC. The chain links TRBV4-3 to TRBJ2-7; 8 bases match TRBD2. The ends lost 2 bases at V and 4 bases at J; junction bases unmatched: 4. Germline values: CDR1 LGHNA, CDR2 YSLEER. This CDR3 has 14 amino acids.

This rearrangement joins TRBV25-1 to TRBJ1-1, with D unclear. Germline V gives CDR1 MGHDK, CDR2 SYGVNS. Between the trimmed V and J ends, which lost 0 bases and 0 bases, there was a span of 2 bases. There are 13 residues in the CDR3. CDR3 residues: CASSEYMNTEAFF. CDR3 in DNA: TGTGCCAGCAGTGAATATATGAACACTGAAGCTTTCTTT. The full variable domain, rest sourced from reference TRBV25-1 and TRBJ1-1, is EADIYQTPRYLVIGTGKKITLECSQTMGHDKMYWYQQDPGMELHLIHYSYGVNSTEKGDLSSESTVSRIRTEHFPLTLESARPSHTSQYLCASSEYMNTEAFFGQGTRLTVV.

This chain links TRBV4-3 with TRBJ2-1; 9 bases line up with TRBD2. The CDR3 has 15 amino acids. In germline, CDR1 is LGHNA, CDR2 YSLEER. The ends lost 2 bases at V and 6 bases at J; junction bases unmatched: 5. DNA of the CDR3: TGCGCCAGCAGCCAAAGCGGGGGGAACGGCAATGAGCAGTTCTTC. This translates into CASSQSGGNGNEQFF.

V and J are TRBV7-2 and TRBJ1-2; no clear D. The CDR3 runs 14 residues. Germline CDR1 SGHTA, CDR2 FQGNSA. V was cut by 1 base and J by 5 bases, with 11 bases left in between. The DNA for the CDR3 is TGTGCCAGCAGCTTAGATTTCGGAGGTTATGGCTACACCTTC. Translation gives CASSLDFGGYGYTF.

The rearrangement joins TRBV6-5 to TRBJ2-1, with 7 bases aligning to TRBD1. V was pared by 0 bases and J by 9 bases, with 2 bases of the junction left unmatched. This CDR3 region has 13 residues. Germline V CDR1 and CDR2: MNHEY, SVGAGI. The CDR3 DNA sequence: TGTGCCAGCAGTTACTCGGACAGGACTGAGCAGTTCTTC. It translates to CASSYSDRTEQFF.

The rearrangement joins TRBV7-9 to TRBJ2-3, with 8 bases identical to TRBD1. CDR1 and CDR2 (germline): SEHNR, FQNEAQ (reference sequence). The V and J ends lost 3 bases and 1 base, in that order; junction bases with no gene match: 6. The CDR3 consists of 16 residues. The CDR3 DNA sequence: TGTGCCAGCAGCTTCCTGCTGGACAGGGGCACAGATACGCAGTATTTT. Protein product: CASSFLLDRGTDTQYF.

This sequence joins TRBV10-3 and TRBJ1-2; TRBD1 is a possible D gene (5 bases). In germline, CDR1 is ENHRY, CDR2 SYGVKD. The CDR3 loop spans 14 amino acids. Trimming cost V 6 bases and J 6 bases, with 17 bases left between them. CDR3 nucleotides: TGTGCCATCAGCCGAGTCGTGGGAGGGGATGGCTACACCTTC. Translating it yields CAISRVVGGDGYTF.

The gene calls are TRBV11-3 and TRBJ2-2; 10 bases map to TRBD1. The CDR3 sequence is 18 residues long. V shed 1 base, J shed 6 bases, and the junction held 11 bases outside the gene matches. Germline V gene lookup returns CDR1 SGHNT and CDR2 YENEEA. CDR3 amino acids: CASSLAPYGTGVPGELFF. The CDR3 nucleotides are TGTGCCAGCAGCTTAGCCCCCTACGGGACAGGGGTCCCCGGGGAGCTGTTTTTT.

In its sample, this clone was seen once. The chain employs TRBV6-6 and TRBJ2-7; 7 bases are a match to TRBD1. Germline CDR1 is MNHNY and CDR2 is SVGAGI (reference sequence). V lost 5 bases and J lost 4; bases outside the gene matches: 5. CDR3 length: 13 residues. The chain's CDR3 is CASSRDREYEQYF. The CDR3 DNA reads as TGTGCCAGCAGTCGGGACAGAGAGTACGAGCAGTACTTC.

The V call is TRBV11-2, the J call TRBJ1-1, with D hard to call. The ends were cut back, 3 bases at V and 5 bases at J, with 16 bases in the middle. This CDR3 spans 15 amino acids. Germline CDR1 SGHAT, CDR2 FQNNGV. CDR3 residues: CASSLDGRPSTEAFF. The CDR3 DNA reads TGTGCCAGCAGCTTGGACGGGAGGCCTTCGACTGAAGCTTTCTTT.